This T cell receptor beta chain originates from a study of T cell repertoires in cytomegalovirus infection. General observations from the study: Across the ex vivo response, the dominant clonotypes were HLA-C-restricted CMV-specific TCR beta clonotypes. People with CMV and the relevant HLA were identified by cumulative public TCR beta family frequency.

TCRdb passed the reads through MiXCR, listing each CDR3 protein once. The table has about 920,000 distinct CDR3 sequences, around a third seen once. With 7 bases clipped from V and 3 bases from J, the junction kept 7 bases outside the gene matches. This CDR3 has 15 amino acids. Per germline, CDR1 MNHNY and CDR2 SVGAGI (reference sequence). This clonotype was seen only a few times. What it recognizes is unknown. Sequenced here: cultured CD8+ T cells from PBMCs, sampled from culture after CMV antigen stimulation. The chain links TRBV6-6 to TRBJ1-5, with 9 bases fitting TRBD1. This sequence was found in a human donor in good health (CMV status not recorded). Some clones in this sample may be carry-over from other donors' samples. The CDR3, as DNA: TGTGCCAGCACTTGGGACAGGGTAAACAATCAGCCCCAGCATTTT. Protein: CASTWDRVNNQPQHF.